Following are 17 T cell receptor beta chains from one sample sequenced in a study of T cells after yellow fever vaccination. A single record per CDR3 protein comes from TCRdb applying MiXCR to the 5' RACE reads. The table lists more than 300,000 distinct CDR3 sequences, over 3.5% of them singletons. The sample was PBMCs, taken 15 days after the yellow fever booster vaccination. The receptors stem from a man aged 18 to 29 who received the YFV17D yellow fever vaccine.

This clonotype was seen repeatedly, ten times or more. This chain connects TRBV5-5 to TRBJ1-5, with a tentative D call TRBD1 (6 bases). Trimming left V 1 base short and J 2 bases short, with 10 bases between. CDR3 length: 15 residues. The germline V gene encodes CDR1 SGHKS and CDR2 YYEKEE (reference sequence). CDR3 region: CASSLTGMGNQPQHF. CDR3 bases: TGTGCCAGCAGCTTGACAGGGATGGGCAATCAGCCCCAGCATTTT.

This clonotype was seen at least ten times. The chain links TRBV20-1 to TRBJ2-1; TRBD2 matches 11 bases. Germline V gene sequence: CDR1 DFQATT, CDR2 SNEGSKA (reference sequence). The CDR3 has 16 amino acids. The trim removed 1 base at V and 7 bases at J, leaving 9 bases unmatched. The CDR3 coding sequence is TGCAGTGCTAGAGTGTCTAGCGGGGGGTCTAATAATGAGCAGTTCTTC. Translation gives CSARVSSGGSNNEQFF.

The chain carries TRBV12-3 or TRBV12-4 and TRBJ1-1; D is unresolved. V was pared by 2 bases and J by 9 bases, with 13 bases between. This CDR3 region has 13 residues. The CDR3 region is CASSLSGDWKAFF. In nucleotides, the CDR3 is TGTGCCAGCAGTTTAAGTGGGGATTGGAAAGCTTTCTTT.

This clonotype appeared many times. The rearrangement joins TRBV10-2 to TRBJ1-1, with 7 bases matching TRBD1. The CDR3 consists of 12 residues. Germline CDR1 and CDR2: WSHSY and SAAADI. V lost 6 bases to trimming and J lost 11 bases; unmatched junction nucleotides: 9. CDR3: CASSPRGFRAFF. As DNA, the CDR3 is TGCGCCAGCAGCCCCAGGGGGTTTAGGGCTTTCTTT.

This clonotype was seen more than once but under ten times. The chain couples TRBV28 to TRBJ1-2; 11 bases agree with TRBD1. Trimming took 3 bases from V and 3 from J; bases not matched to a gene: 3. The length of the CDR3 is 15 residues. From germline, CDR1 is MDHEN and CDR2 SYDVKM. The CDR3 spells CASSLPGQGDYGYTF. CDR3 DNA: TGTGCCAGCAGTTTGCCGGGACAGGGGGACTATGGCTACACCTTC.

This clonotype was counted at least ten times. The CDR3 spells CASSLAYRGIRDTQYF. The DNA of the CDR3 is TGTGCCAGCAGCTTGGCATACAGGGGTATTAGGGATACGCAGTATTTT. This chain uses TRBV5-5 with TRBJ2-3; 7 bases match TRBD1. V lost 0 bases, J lost 6 bases, and 10 bases stayed unmatched. Germline-derived CDR1 and CDR2 are SGHKS and YYEKEE (reference sequence). This CDR3 spans 16 amino acids.

This clonotype was counted ten times or more. The CDR3 region has the DNA TGCGCCAGCAGCCCCGGACAAGGGGATGAAAAACTGTTTTTT. Translated, it gives CASSPGQGDEKLFF. This rearrangement joins TRBV4-1 to TRBJ1-4, with TRBD1 as a possible D gene (5 bases). The germline gives CDR1 MGHRA, CDR2 YSYEKL. V was trimmed by 4 bases and J by 6 bases, leaving 12 bases between them. This CDR3 region has 14 residues.

Remarks on this clonotype: A much larger clone lies a single base off, so this may be a read error. V and J are TRBV6-5 and TRBJ2-5; D perhaps matches TRBD2 (5 bases). This CDR3 contains 13 residues. From germline, CDR1 is MNHEY and CDR2 SVGAGI. CDR3 in DNA: TGTGCCAGCAGCAACCGGGAACAAGAGACCAAGTACTTC. Its translation: CASSNREQETKYF.

CDR3 sequence reads: CASSLSVMGEQFF. The CDR3 bases are TGTGCCAGCAGTTTAAGCGTTATGGGAGAGCAGTTCTTC. The chain carries TRBV27 and TRBJ2-1; unclear D gene. Germline V gene lookup returns CDR1 MNHEY and CDR2 SMNVEV (reference sequence). Trimming took off 2 bases at V and 10 bases at J, with 12 bases between the two ends. The CDR3 length is 13 residues.

Many counts were recorded for this clonotype. The V and J genes are TRBV12-3 or TRBV12-4 and TRBJ1-2, with D hard to call. The CDR3 extends over 13 amino acids. Trimming pared 8 bases from V and 4 bases from J, leaving 14 bases between. The CDR3 region has the DNA TGTGCCAGCCGTCATGGAGGCGGCTATGGCTACACCTTC. This translates into CASRHGGGYGYTF.

In this sample, this clonotype turned up many times. V is TRBV20-1 and J is TRBJ1-1; TRBD1 is a possible D gene (5 bases). The ends were cut back, 0 bases at V and 3 bases at J, with 8 bases in the middle. The CDR3 spans 13 residues. CDR1 is DFQATT, CDR2 SNEGSKA, per germline (reference sequence). CDR3 nucleotides: TGCAGTGCTAGAGATATGGGGGACACTGAAGCTTTCTTT. Amino acids: CSARDMGDTEAFF.

This clonotype has ten or more counts. The chain joins TRBV5-1 to TRBJ1-4, with 9 bases identical to TRBD1. Germline V gene sequence: CDR1 SGHRS, CDR2 YFSETQ. Trimming at V came to 3 bases and at J to 6 bases, leaving 6 bases not matched to a gene. The CDR3 length is 15 residues. In DNA form, the CDR3 reads TGCGCCAGCAGCTGGGGTCGGACAGGGGATGAAAAACTGTTTTTT. Amino acid sequence: CASSWGRTGDEKLFF.

This clonotype was detected ten times or more. The rearrangement joins TRBV5-1 to TRBJ1-1; TRBD1 might be the D (5 bases). Between the trimmed V and J ends, which lost 7 bases and 1 base, there was a span of 8 bases. Looked up from germline, CDR1 is SGHRS and CDR2 is YFSETQ. This CDR3 is built from 12 residues. The CDR3 is CASSGQNTEAFF. DNA of the CDR3: TGCGCCAGCTCGGGGCAGAACACTGAAGCTTTCTTT.

In this sample, this clonotype turned up a few times. The chain joins TRBV5-1 to TRBJ2-3; TRBD2 matches 9 bases. This CDR3 has 15 amino acids. V lost 4 bases to trimming and J lost 4 bases; unmatched junction nucleotides: 7. From germline, CDR1 is SGHRS and CDR2 YFSETQ. CDR3 DNA sequence: TGCGCCAGCAGCATTAGCGGGGGAGGGCCAGATACGCAGTATTTT. As protein: CASSISGGGPDTQYF.

This clonotype has only a few counts. The rearrangement links TRBV20-1 to TRBJ1-5; D remains unclear. This CDR3 spans 13 amino acids. V lost 2 bases and J 0 bases, leaving 5 bases between the germline ends. The germline gives CDR1 DFQATT, CDR2 SNEGSKA (reference sequence). The CDR3 sequence is CSARQNSNQPQHF. In DNA, the CDR3 is TGCAGTGCTAGACAGAATAGCAATCAGCCCCAGCATTTT.

Many counts were recorded for this clonotype. The chain links TRBV7-9 to TRBJ2-3, with TRBD2 as a possible D gene (6 bases). CDR3 length: 16 amino acids. V was cut by 5 bases and J by 0 bases, with 15 bases left in between. Germline V lookup: CDR1 SEHNR, CDR2 FQNEAQ (reference sequence). The DNA of the CDR3 is TGTGCCAGCAGCCCCAGATGGGGACTGAGCACAGATACGCAGTATTTT. Amino acid sequence: CASSPRWGLSTDTQYF.

This clonotype was picked up a small number of times. The chain carries TRBV30 and TRBJ1-2, with a weak D call TRBD1 (5 bases). Germline V gives CDR1 GTSNPN, CDR2 SVGIG (reference sequence). V dropped 2 bases and J dropped 3 bases, with 10 bases sitting between them. The CDR3 length is 13 residues. The CDR3 reads CAWSQQADYGYTF. The CDR3 nucleotides are TGTGCCTGGAGTCAACAGGCTGACTATGGCTACACCTTC.